A single sample gave rise to the 2 T cell receptor beta chains below, sequenced in a study of T cells after yellow fever vaccination. TCRdb processed the 5' RACE reads anew with MiXCR; each CDR3 protein has one entry. The sample yields about 580,000 distinct CDR3 sequences, less than 20% seen once. The material sequenced was PBMCs, taken 5 to 6 days after the first yellow fever vaccination. The receptors come from a man between 18 and 35 years old who received the YFV17D yellow fever vaccine.

Only a few counts were recorded for this clonotype. V gene TRBV13 combines with J gene TRBJ2-7; D may be TRBD1 or TRBD2 (5 bases each). Per the germline V gene, CDR1 is PRHDT and CDR2 is FYEKMQ (reference sequence). There are 14 residues in the CDR3. Trimming removed 6 bases from V and 2 bases from J, with 14 bases in between. In DNA, the CDR3 is TGTGCCAGCAGGAGGTTGAGGGGCCCCTACGAGCAGTACGTC. Translation: CASRRLRGPYEQYV.

This clonotype was seen only once. V is TRBV18 and J is TRBJ1-1; D gene ambiguous. The CDR3 covers 13 residues. The germline V and J ends were trimmed by 7 bases and 1 base, with 10 bases remaining between them. Germline assignment: CDR1 KGHSH and CDR2 LQKENI. The CDR3 region is CASLSDGNTEAFF. CDR3 nucleotide sequence: TGTGCCAGCTTATCCGACGGGAACACTGAAGCTTTCTTT.